This T cell receptor (beta chain) was documented in a study of early T cells in non-severe SARS-CoV-2 infection. Study background: Chains stayed unpaired after sequencing of bulk RNA from unsorted whole blood. Findings and caveats of the study: Comparison of clonotypes with VDJdb favored anti-spike CD8 responses while missing private and CD4 specificities.

This clonotype has at least ten counts. Antigen unknown. Individually, cDNA molecules had unique molecular identifiers attached to them. MiXCR, run by TCRdb on the 5' RACE reads, gives a single entry per CDR3 protein. The table shows fewer than 85,000 distinct CDR3 sequences, with approximately 12% occurring only once. Trimming took 5 bases from V and 2 from J; bases not matched to a gene: 6. This CDR3 spans 14 amino acids. Germline lookup yields CDR1 SGHAT and CDR2 FQDESV (reference sequence). This clonotype originated in an adult who was a healthcare worker with PCR-confirmed SARS-CoV-2 infection or an uninfected control (not recorded which). The sequenced sample was whole blood. The V gene is TRBV11-1, the J gene TRBJ2-7, with 7 bases matching TRBD2. The CDR3 loop reads CASSIPGLTYEQYF. The DNA of the CDR3 is TGTGCCAGCAGCATACCGGGACTAACCTACGAGCAGTACTTC.